These T cell receptor beta chains were read from a single sample in a study of blood T cell repertoires in COVID-19. Here immunoSEQ multiplex PCR was the method, and the copy in TCRdb shows in-frame clones only, minus some. This table has under 250,000 clones, about 90% appearing once. The sequenced sample consisted of peripheral blood. These receptors were collected from a man aged 30 to 39 with acute or convalescent COVID-19. Each CDR3 is given with its conserved first and last residue.

>TRBV5-1|TRBJ1-1
CASSLLSGGTEAFF
>TRBV3-1/TRBV3-2|TRBJ2-7
CASSPPRGAVLF
>TRBV4-2|TRBJ1-2
CASSQEPGIGYTF
>TRBV7-2|TRBJ2-1
CASSLGLTTYNEQFF
>TRBV5-1|TRBJ2-2
CASSSKTSGSNTGELFF
>TRBV7-9|TRBJ1-1
CASSPGQGNTEAFF
>TRBV24-1|TRBJ1-1
CATSDLVYINTEAFF
>TRBV9|TRBJ2-3
CASSIADSDTQYF
>TRBV30|TRBJ1-6
CAWSPGGQGVSPLHF
>TRBV11-2|TRBJ2-3
CASSAPSSADTQYF
>TRBV29-1|TRBJ2-7
CSATGQVYEQYF
>TRBV4-1|TRBJ1-3
CASSYGDSGNTIYF
>TRBV7-8|TRBJ2-3
CASSIIAGDTQYF
>TRBV7-9|TRBJ1-5
CASSLGGVTVHNQPQHF
>TRBV19|TRBJ2-1
CASSTLGQGVDNEQFF
>TRBV30|TRBJ1-1
CAWSVYPAEAFF
>TRBV29-1|TRBJ2-7
CSVGQGSDEQYF